Listed below are T cell receptor beta chains from one sample, sequenced in a study of shared clonotypes between healthy human individuals. Generated by immunoSEQ multiplex PCR, the TCRdb table keeps only in-frame clones and is missing some. The sample lists about 2.2 million clones; 90% to 95% were seen once. Sequenced material: naive CD8+ T cells from PBMCs. These receptors were collected from a young man in good health. Some clones in this sample may be carry-over from other donors' samples. Each CDR3 is given with its conserved first and last residue. The D gene is left open where the match is weak. Size is omitted from some rows. Given values are once, few, many or a class for expanded clones.

TRBJ1-3 | TRBV28 | . | TRBD1 | 15 | CASSSTGAVGNTIYF | TGTGCCAGCAGTTCGACAGGGGCGGTGGGAAACACCATATATTTT
TRBJ2-5 | TRBV7-9 | . | . | 11 | CASSESGDQYF | TGTGCCAGCAGTGAGAGCGGTGACCAGTACTTC
TRBJ2-5 | TRBV15 | . | . | 18 | CATSSHPSTRDPPGAQYF | TGTGCCACCAGCAGCCACCCGTCCACTCGCGACCCTCCGGGGGCCCAGTACTTC
TRBJ2-7 | TRBV4-3 | once | . | 12 | CASSQHRDEQYF | TGCGCCAGCAGCCAGCACAGGGACGAGCAGTACTTC
TRBJ1-1 | TRBV7-9 | . | . | 12 | CASSSGLTRAFF | TGTGCCAGCAGCTCGGGCCTCACGCGGGCTTTCTTT
TRBJ2-1 | TRBV7-9 | . | TRBD2 | 16 | CASSPRSGRAYNEQFF | TGTGCCAGCAGCCCTCGTAGCGGGAGGGCATACAATGAGCAGTTCTTC
TRBJ2-1 | TRBV6-5 | . | . | 13 | CASSSTGYNEQFF | TGTGCCAGCAGCTCAACCGGTTACAATGAGCAGTTCTTC
TRBJ1-5 | TRBV7-2 | . | . | 15 | CASSLGRYLNQPQHF | TGTGCCAGCAGCTTGGGTCGGTATCTCAATCAGCCCCAGCATTTT
TRBJ2-7 | TRBV5-1 | . | TRBD2 | 19 | CASSLDPRVFPAGAYEQYF | TGCGCCAGCAGCTTGGACCCCCGTGTTTTCCCAGCGGGGGCCTACGAGCAGTACTTC
TRBJ2-5 | TRBV2 | . | . | 17 | CASPGGGGVGLGETQYF | TGTGCCAGCCCCGGTGGAGGGGGAGTCGGATTGGGAGAGACCCAGTACTTC
TRBJ2-5 | TRBV5-4 | . | TRBD1 | 14 | CASSLGDSQETQYF | TGTGCCAGCAGCTTGGGGGACAGCCAAGAGACCCAGTACTTC
TRBJ2-1 | TRBV9 | . | . | 18 | CASSVHLLPTSSYNEQFF | TGTGCCAGCAGCGTACACTTGCTCCCAACTAGCTCCTACAATGAGCAGTTCTTC
TRBJ1-3 | TRBV6-1 | . | TRBD1 | 15 | CASSESRGNGNTIYF | TGTGCCAGCAGTGAATCCAGGGGGAATGGAAACACCATATATTTT
TRBJ2-1 | TRBV13 | . | . | 15 | CASTTGGAVDNEQFF | TGTGCCAGCACCACCGGAGGGGCGGTGGACAATGAGCAGTTCTTC
TRBJ2-1 | TRBV5-4 | . | TRBD2 | 16 | CASRSGTSDLYNEQFF | TGTGCCAGCAGATCAGGGACTAGCGATCTGTACAATGAGCAGTTCTTC
TRBJ2-1 | TRBV27 | . | . | 16 | CASSPSAGVTYNEQFF | TGTGCCAGCAGCCCCTCGGCAGGGGTCACCTACAATGAGCAGTTCTTC
TRBJ2-2 | TRBV27 | once | . | 13 | CAVRTHPAGELFF | TGTGCCGTCAGGACCCACCCGGCCGGGGAGCTGTTTTTT
TRBJ2-3 | TRBV7-9 | . | . | 17 | CASSSGLGLRSADTQYF | TGTGCCAGCAGCTCCGGGTTGGGTCTCCGTTCCGCAGATACGCAGTATTTT
TRBJ2-7 | TRBV5-5 | . | . | 14 | CASSPGRSSYEQYF | TGTGCCAGCTCCCCGGGACGCAGTTCCTACGAGCAGTACTTC
TRBJ2-7 | TRBV29-1 | . | TRBD1 | 13 | CSVRQGTSYEQYF | TGCAGCGTCCGACAGGGCACGTCCTACGAGCAGTACTTC
TRBJ2-2 | TRBV7-8 | . | . | 15 | CASSLGHLNTGELFF | TGTGCCAGCAGCTTAGGTCACCTCAACACCGGGGAGCTGTTTTTT
TRBJ1-2 | TRBV9 | once | . | 12 | CASSVGAMGQTF | TGTGCCAGCAGCGTCGGGGCCATGGGGCAAACCTTC
TRBJ2-7 | TRBV7-2 | once | . | 12 | CASSLSEREQYF | TGTGCCAGCAGCTTGTCGGAGCGGGAGCAGTACTTC